Listed below are T cell receptor beta chains from one sample, sequenced in a study of blood T cell repertoires in COVID-19. The data were produced by immunoSEQ multiplex PCR, yet TCRdb's version contains in-frame clones alone and is incomplete. The table includes roughly 63,000 clones, under 80% detected once. Sequencing input: peripheral blood. The receptors come from a human donor in a cohort sampled during active COVID-19. CDR3s include the opening cysteine and the closing phenylalanine or tryptophan. Fields, in order: J gene, D gene, V gene, clone size, CDR3 protein, CDR3 DNA. D genes are given only for firm matches. A row's size may be missing; if present it is once, few, many or a size class.

J: TRBJ2-3
D: NA
V: TRBV27
size: once
CDR3: CASSLSWGPTDTQYF
DNA: TGTGCCAGCAGTTTATCTTGGGGGCCCACGGATACGCAGTATTTT

J: TRBJ1-2
D: NA
V: TRBV6-2/TRBV6-3
size: NA
CDR3: CASSYVGYGYTF
DNA: TGTGCCAGCAGTTACGTCGGCTATGGCTACACCTTC

J: TRBJ1-6
D: NA
V: TRBV11-2
size: NA
CDR3: CASSRVGGTNSPLHF
DNA: TGTGCCAGCAGCCGGGTGGGGGGTACTAATTCACCCCTCCACTTT

J: TRBJ2-7
D: NA
V: TRBV7-9
size: NA
CDR3: CASSPGQGSHYEQYF
DNA: TGTGCCAGCAGCCCCGGCCAGGGTTCCCACTACGAGCAGTACTTC

J: TRBJ1-3
D: NA
V: TRBV7-9
size: NA
CDR3: CASRVGSSGNTIYF
DNA: TGTGCCTCCAGGGTCGGAAGCTCTGGAAACACCATATATTTT

J: TRBJ1-1
D: NA
V: TRBV28
size: NA
CDR3: CASSPNEFAFF
DNA: TGTGCCAGCAGTCCTAATGAGTTTGCTTTCTTT

J: TRBJ2-7
D: TRBD1
V: TRBV15
size: NA
CDR3: CATSIQTGVSSYEQYF
DNA: TGTGCCACCAGCATACAGACAGGGGTTAGCTCCTACGAGCAGTACTTC

J: TRBJ1-2
D: NA
V: TRBV18
size: NA
CDR3: CASSPGATLVYGYTF
DNA: TGTGCCAGCTCACCAGGGGCCACCTTGGTATATGGCTACACCTTC

J: TRBJ1-1
D: NA
V: TRBV3-1/TRBV3-2
size: NA
CDR3: CASSQTGRTEAFF
DNA: TGTGCCAGCAGCCAAACGGGTAGGACTGAAGCTTTCTTT

J: TRBJ2-5
D: TRBD1
V: TRBV5-4
size: NA
CDR3: CASSLTGGGETQYF
DNA: TGTGCCAGCAGCCTAACAGGGGGCGGAGAGACCCAGTACTTC

J: TRBJ2-1
D: TRBD2
V: TRBV11-2
size: NA
CDR3: CASSYRLAEIYNEQFF
DNA: TGTGCCAGCAGCTACAGACTAGCGGAGATCTACAATGAGCAGTTCTTC

J: TRBJ2-6
D: TRBD2
V: TRBV5-4
size: NA
CDR3: CASSHSGAGLISGANVLTF
DNA: TGTGCCAGCAGCCATAGTGGTGCGGGACTAATCTCTGGGGCCAACGTCCTGACTTTC

J: TRBJ2-3
D: TRBD2
V: TRBV4-1
size: NA
CDR3: CASSQEASGATDTQYF
DNA: TGCGCCAGCAGCCAAGAGGCTAGCGGGGCCACAGATACGCAGTATTTT

J: TRBJ2-3
D: NA
V: TRBV4-2
size: NA
CDR3: CASSQDSGTQYF
DNA: TGTGCCAGCAGCCAAGATTCCGGTACGCAGTATTTT

J: TRBJ1-1
D: TRBD1
V: TRBV28
size: NA
CDR3: CASHPREEGQIIMNTEAFF
DNA: TGTGCCAGCCATCCCAGGGAAGAGGGACAGATTATAATGAACACTGAAGCTTTCTTT

J: TRBJ2-2
D: NA
V: TRBV19
size: NA
CDR3: CASNWAGKVGELFF
DNA: TGTGCCAGTAACTGGGCAGGGAAGGTCGGGGAGCTGTTTTTT

J: TRBJ1-1
D: NA
V: TRBV11-2
size: medium-sized
CDR3: CASSPQAIGNTEAFF
DNA: TGTGCCAGCAGCCCCCAAGCGATAGGGAACACTGAAGCTTTCTTT

J: TRBJ1-2
D: NA
V: TRBV27
size: once
CDR3: CASSFRQGYGYTF
DNA: TGTGCCAGCAGTTTTCGCCAGGGCTATGGCTACACCTTC

J: TRBJ1-2
D: NA
V: TRBV4-1
size: few
CDR3: CASSSGGGAGLDGYTF
DNA: TGCGCCAGCAGCTCAGGTGGGGGCGCCGGACTCGATGGCTACACCTTC

J: TRBJ2-5
D: TRBD1
V: TRBV7-9
size: NA
CDR3: CASSSGQGGLARRETQYF
DNA: TGTGCCAGCAGCTCGGGACAGGGAGGGCTAGCGCGGAGAGAGACCCAGTACTTC

J: TRBJ2-5
D: NA
V: TRBV11-3
size: NA
CDR3: CASSRQPQETQYF
DNA: TGTGCCAGCAGCCGACAGCCCCAAGAGACCCAGTACTTC

J: TRBJ1-5
D: NA
V: TRBV25-1
size: NA
CDR3: CASSADPTDSNQPQHF
DNA: TGTGCCAGCAGTGCTGACCCAACAGATAGCAATCAGCCCCAGCATTTT

J: TRBJ2-3
D: TRBD1
V: TRBV4-1
size: NA
CDR3: CASSQRTGPTDTQYF
DNA: TGCGCCAGCAGCCAACGGACAGGGCCCACAGATACGCAGTATTTT

J: TRBJ2-4
D: NA
V: TRBV6-1
size: NA
CDR3: CASSEGPSSKNIQYF
DNA: TGTGCCAGCAGTGAGGGCCCGTCGTCCAAAAACATTCAGTACTTC

J: TRBJ2-7
D: TRBD2
V: TRBV7-3
size: NA
CDR3: CASSPGPGLAGVVQYF
DNA: TGTGCCAGCAGCCCAGGGCCGGGACTAGCGGGTGTCGTGCAGTACTTC

J: TRBJ2-5
D: NA
V: TRBV11-3
size: once
CDR3: CASSSSGGIETQYF
DNA: TGTGCCAGCAGCTCATCAGGGGGGATAGAGACCCAGTACTTC

J: TRBJ2-2
D: NA
V: TRBV18
size: NA
CDR3: CASSGGLGTGELFF
DNA: TGTGCCAGCTCGGGCGGGCTAGGCACCGGGGAGCTATTTTTT

J: TRBJ1-2
D: TRBD1
V: TRBV11-2
size: NA
CDR3: CASSLAGQGHGYTF
DNA: TGTGCCAGCAGCTTGGCAGGACAGGGTCATGGCTACACCTTC

J: TRBJ1-5
D: NA
V: TRBV2
size: once
CDR3: CASRVGVNSNQPQHF
DNA: TGTGCCAGCAGGGTCGGAGTAAATAGCAATCAGCCCCAGCATTTT

J: TRBJ2-1
D: NA
V: TRBV28
size: NA
CDR3: CASRMTDYNEQFF
DNA: TGTGCCAGCAGGATGACAGACTACAATGAGCAGTTCTTC

J: TRBJ1-5
D: TRBD1
V: TRBV6-4
size: NA
CDR3: CASSESGQGNQPQHF
DNA: TGTGCCAGCAGTGAAAGTGGACAGGGCAATCAGCCCCAGCATTTT

J: TRBJ2-7
D: NA
V: TRBV5-1
size: few
CDR3: CASSFRGKDYEQYF
DNA: TGCGCCAGCAGCTTCCGGGGAAAGGACTACGAGCAGTACTTC

J: TRBJ2-3
D: TRBD1
V: TRBV4-3
size: NA
CDR3: CASSQDKDRVTDTQYF
DNA: TGCGCCAGCAGCCAAGATAAGGACAGGGTTACAGATACGCAGTATTTT

J: TRBJ1-2
D: NA
V: TRBV28
size: once
CDR3: CASSLWPGDYGYTF
DNA: TGTGCCAGCAGTTTATGGCCGGGGGACTATGGCTACACCTTC

J: TRBJ2-7
D: TRBD1
V: TRBV5-6
size: NA
CDR3: CASSEPGTGVYEQYF
DNA: TGTGCCAGCAGCGAACCCGGGACAGGGGTTTACGAGCAGTACTTC

J: TRBJ1-1
D: NA
V: TRBV30
size: few
CDR3: CAWILMNTEAFF
DNA: TGTGCCTGGATACTTATGAACACTGAAGCTTTCTTT

J: TRBJ1-2
D: TRBD1
V: TRBV27
size: NA
CDR3: CASSSTGGIHYGYTF
DNA: TGTGCCAGCAGTTCGACAGGGGGCATTCACTATGGCTACACCTTC

J: TRBJ2-3
D: TRBD2
V: TRBV19
size: NA
CDR3: CASATLAGGPRDTQYF
DNA: TGTGCCAGTGCCACTTTAGCGGGAGGCCCTAGAGATACGCAGTATTTT

J: TRBJ1-2
D: NA
V: TRBV28
size: NA
CDR3: CASSLYSDGKNYGYTF
DNA: TGTGCCAGCAGTCTCTACTCGGACGGGAAAAACTATGGCTACACCTTC

J: TRBJ1-2
D: NA
V: TRBV6-6
size: NA
CDR3: CASSYDRGNYGYTF
DNA: TGTGCCAGCAGTTACGATAGGGGGAACTATGGCTACACCTTC

J: TRBJ1-2
D: TRBD1
V: TRBV19
size: NA
CDR3: CASSETGTDYGYTF
DNA: TGTGCCAGTAGTGAAACCGGGACAGACTATGGCTACACCTTC

J: TRBJ1-5
D: NA
V: TRBV6-1
size: NA
CDR3: CASSERVRWSGTLHQPQHF
DNA: TGTGCCAGCAGTGAAAGAGTGCGATGGTCCGGGACTTTGCACCAGCCCCAGCATTTT

J: TRBJ2-7
D: NA
V: TRBV30
size: NA
CDR3: CAWSVPSPPYAQYF
DNA: TGTGCCTGGAGTGTACCGAGCCCGCCCTACGCGCAGTACTTC

J: TRBJ1-3
D: NA
V: TRBV5-7
size: NA
CDR3: CASNPAGTGNTIYF
DNA: TGTGCCAGCAACCCAGCCGGGACAGGAAACACCATATATTTT

J: TRBJ2-2
D: TRBD1
V: TRBV7-9
size: once
CDR3: CASTRYRTGEARPNTGELFF
DNA: TGTGCCAGCACCCGGTACAGGACAGGGGAAGCTAGGCCGAACACCGGGGAGCTGTTTTTT

J: TRBJ2-2
D: TRBD1
V: TRBV24-1
size: NA
CDR3: CATSDVDRGAGELFF
DNA: TGTGCCACCAGTGATGTTGACAGGGGCGCCGGGGAGCTGTTTTTT

J: TRBJ2-7
D: TRBD2
V: TRBV6-1
size: NA
CDR3: CASSVSSGGRAHYEQYF
DNA: TGTGCCAGCAGTGTATCTAGCGGGGGACGCGCCCACTACGAGCAGTACTTC

J: TRBJ2-2
D: TRBD1
V: TRBV30
size: NA
CDR3: CAWSVPGGPGELFF
DNA: TGTGCCTGGAGTGTACCAGGGGGCCCCGGGGAGCTGTTTTTT

J: TRBJ2-1
D: TRBD2
V: TRBV6-2/TRBV6-3
size: NA
CDR3: CASSYWASGKPDEQFF
DNA: TGTGCCAGCAGTTACTGGGCTAGCGGCAAACCGGATGAGCAGTTCTTC